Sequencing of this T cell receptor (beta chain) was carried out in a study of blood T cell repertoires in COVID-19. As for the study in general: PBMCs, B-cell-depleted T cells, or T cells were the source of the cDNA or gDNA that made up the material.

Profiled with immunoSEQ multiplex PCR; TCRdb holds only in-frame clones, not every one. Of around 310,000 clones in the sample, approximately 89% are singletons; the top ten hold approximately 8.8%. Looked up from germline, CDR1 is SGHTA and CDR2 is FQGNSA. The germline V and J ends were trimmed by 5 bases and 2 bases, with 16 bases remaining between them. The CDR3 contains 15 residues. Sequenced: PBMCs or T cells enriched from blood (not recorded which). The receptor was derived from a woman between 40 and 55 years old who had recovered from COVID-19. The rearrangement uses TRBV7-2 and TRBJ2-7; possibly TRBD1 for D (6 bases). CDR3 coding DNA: TGTGCCAGCAGCGGGGGCCCTCCTCCCGCCTACGAGCAGTACTTC. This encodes CASSGGPPPAYEQYF. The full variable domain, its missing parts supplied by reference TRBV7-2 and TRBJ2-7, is GAGVSQSPSNKVTEKGKDVELRCDPISGHTALYWYRQSLGQGLEFLIYFQGNSAPDKSGLPSDRFSAERTGGSVSTLTIQRTQQEDSAVYLCASSGGPPPAYEQYFGPGTRLTVT.